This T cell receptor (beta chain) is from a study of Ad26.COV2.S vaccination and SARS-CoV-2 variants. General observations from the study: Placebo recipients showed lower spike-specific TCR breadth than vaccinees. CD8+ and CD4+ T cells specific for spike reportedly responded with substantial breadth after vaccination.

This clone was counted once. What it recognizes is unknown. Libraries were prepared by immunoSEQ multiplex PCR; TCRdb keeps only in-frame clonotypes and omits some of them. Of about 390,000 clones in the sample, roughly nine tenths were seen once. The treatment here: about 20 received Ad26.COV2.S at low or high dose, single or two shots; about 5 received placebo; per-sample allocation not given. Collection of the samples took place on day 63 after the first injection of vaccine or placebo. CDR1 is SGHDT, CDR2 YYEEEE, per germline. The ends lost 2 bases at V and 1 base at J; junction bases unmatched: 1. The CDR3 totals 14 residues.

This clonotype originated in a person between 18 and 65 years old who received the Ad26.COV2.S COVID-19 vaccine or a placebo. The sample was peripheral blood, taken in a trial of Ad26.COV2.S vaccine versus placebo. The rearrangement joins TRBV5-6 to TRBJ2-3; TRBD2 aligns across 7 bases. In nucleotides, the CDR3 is TGTGCCAGCAGCTTCAGCGGGGGCACAGATACGCAGTATTTT. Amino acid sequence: CASSFSGGTDTQYF.